This T cell receptor (beta chain) stems from a study of blood T cell repertoires in COVID-19. On the study more broadly: PBMCs, B-cell-depleted T cells, or T cells provided the cDNA or gDNA that made up the material.

Participant ages covered about 18 to 100 years across about 25 US areas. Germline CDR1 reads SGDLS; CDR2 reads YYNGEE. V was pared by 8 bases and J by 5 bases, with 7 bases of the junction left unmatched. The CDR3 is made up of 14 amino acids. Authors' analysis steps: Amplification of reference gene primers was used by the study to estimate nucleated cell counts. Sequencing was performed with immunoSEQ multiplex PCR; in TCRdb, only in-frame clones are kept and a portion is missing. V and J calls and clone size come straight from that table; D and trimming were deduced from the DNA. The sample shows approximately 190,000 clones, 80% to 85% of them seen only once.

V is TRBV9 and J is TRBJ1-4; 9 positions match TRBD1. Sequencing used PBMCs or T cells enriched from blood (not recorded which). This TCR was sampled from a woman in her twenties or thirties who had been exposed to COVID-19. The DNA for the CDR3 is TGTGCCAGTGGGGACAGGGAACAAAATGAAAAACTGTTTTTT. Translation: CASGDREQNEKLFF.